These 15 T cell receptor beta chains originate from one sample sequenced in a study of blood T cells in healthy people across ages. A J-beta primer mix and a sample-barcoded 5' primer were used in a second PCR of roughly 6 to 11 cycles. TCRdb analysed the 5' RACE reads with MiXCR anew, one entry per CDR3 protein. This sample has approximately 820,000 distinct CDR3 sequences, with roughly 44% found just once. What was sequenced was blood. These TCRs come from a man aged 60 to 69 in good health.

The CDR3 DNA reads as TGTGCCAGCAGGGAACAGGGATTACCCTATGGCTACACCTTC. This encodes CASREQGLPYGYTF. This chain joins TRBV7-2 and TRBJ1-2; TRBD1 might be the D (6 bases). CDR3 length: 14 residues. CDR1 and CDR2 from the germline V gene are SGHTA and FQGNSA. V lost 6 bases and J 4 bases, leaving 15 bases between the germline ends.

The chain's CDR3 is CASSKTGTGVASYNEQYF. Here the CDR3 DNA reads TGTGCCAGCAGTAAGACCGGGACAGGGGTTGCCTCCTACAATGAGCAGTACTTC. The genes are TRBV27 and TRBJ2-1; 10 nucleotides match TRBD1. The end of the DNA is better explained by TRBJ2-7, so the J call may be wrong. The length of the CDR3 is 18 residues. Germline CDR1 MNHEY, CDR2 SMNVEV (reference sequence).

There are a few counts of this clonotype. The V call is TRBV6-2 or TRBV6-3, the J call TRBJ2-1; D is unclear. This CDR3 has 12 amino acids. V lost 5 bases to trimming and J lost 7 bases, with 9 bases between them. In germline, CDR1 is MNHEY, CDR2 SVGEGT. The CDR3 region is CASSLPGNEQFF. In nucleotides, the CDR3 is TGTGCCAGCAGTCTACCTGGGAATGAGCAGTTCTTC.

There are a few counts of this clonotype. V is TRBV6-1 and J is TRBJ2-7; 8 positions agree with TRBD2. This CDR3 has 16 amino acids. CDR1 is MNHNS and CDR2 is SASEGT in the germline V gene. Germline trimming cut 3 bases from V and 2 bases from J; bases unmatched to any gene: 9. The CDR3 sequence is CASSDLGLAGTYEQYF. In nucleotides, the CDR3 is TGTGCCAGCAGTGATTTAGGTCTAGCGGGTACCTACGAGCAGTACTTC.

CDR3 nucleotide sequence: TGTGCCACCAGTGGCTACCCGGACGGCAAGACCCAGTACTTC. Its protein is CATSGYPDGKTQYF. The genes are TRBV24-1 and TRBJ2-5; D is unclear. CDR1 and CDR2 from the germline V gene are KGHDR and SFDVKD. The V and J ends lost 5 bases and 6 bases respectively, with 15 bases between them. This CDR3 region has 14 residues.

The genes are TRBV5-1 and TRBJ1-6; D is ambiguous. CDR1 is SGHRS, CDR2 YFSETQ, per germline. V was cut by 4 bases and J by 6 bases, with 8 bases left in between. CDR3 size: 13 residues. Written as DNA, the CDR3 is TGCGCCAGCAGCCCCCGGCCTAATTCACCCCTCCACTTT. It is translated as CASSPRPNSPLHF.

This clonotype was seen more than once but under ten times. The V call is TRBV3-1, the J call TRBJ2-7, with TRBD1 identical over 7 bases. V lost 3 bases to trimming and J lost 7 bases; unmatched junction nucleotides: 6. The germline V gene has CDR1 LGHDT and CDR2 YNNKEL (reference sequence). The CDR3 contains 13 residues. CDR3 DNA sequence: TGTGCCAGCAGCCAGGACAGGCAAGGGGAGCAGTACTTC. It encodes CASSQDRQGEQYF.

DNA for the CDR3: TGTGCCAGCAGCTTATGGAGGGACAGTGGGGGGAATCAGCCCCAGCATTTT. This sequence encodes CASSLWRDSGGNQPQHF. The V and J genes are TRBV7-2 and TRBJ1-5, with 7 bases that match TRBD1. The V gene's germline CDR1 is SGHTA and CDR2 FQGNSA. V gave up 2 bases and J gave up 4 bases; unmatched junction bases: 11. This CDR3 has 17 residues.

This clonotype has only a few counts. The rearrangement uses TRBV5-6 and TRBJ2-2; maybe TRBD2 (7 bases). Germline V gene sequence: CDR1 SGHDT, CDR2 YYEEEE. V was shortened by 3 bases and J by 3 bases, with 15 bases between the two germline ends. This CDR3 spans 16 amino acids. The CDR3 region has the DNA TGTGCCAGCAGCTGGATACAGGGAGGGCACACCGGGGAGCTGTTTTTT. Translating it yields CASSWIQGGHTGELFF.

In DNA, the CDR3 is TGTGCCAGCAGCGTCAGGGTGGGCGAGCAGTACTTC. It specifies CASSVRVGEQYF. The chain joins TRBV7-2 to TRBJ2-7, with D perhaps matching TRBD1 (5 bases). V lost 5 bases, J lost 6 bases, and 11 bases lay in between. The CDR3 is made up of 12 amino acids. Germline CDR1 SGHTA, CDR2 FQGNSA.

This chain joins TRBV7-8 and TRBJ1-1; D may be TRBD1 (6 bases). Germline V gene lookup returns CDR1 SGHVS and CDR2 FQNEAQ. The CDR3 consists of 14 residues. Trimming removed 5 bases from V and 7 bases from J, with 17 bases in between. CDR3 DNA sequence: TGTGCCAGCAGCCCCAAGGGACATTTCCTTGAAGCTTTCTTT. Translation gives CASSPKGHFLEAFF.

The genes are TRBV3-1 and TRBJ1-5, with TRBD1 matching 8 bases. This CDR3 comprises 14 residues. Germline CDR1 and CDR2: LGHDT and YNNKEL (reference sequence). The junction had 6 bases not matched to a gene; V was cut back by 0 bases and J by 11 bases. Here the CDR3 reads CASSQEVSGGTQHF. The CDR3 nucleotides read TGTGCCAGCAGCCAAGAGGTGTCAGGGGGCACCCAGCATTTT.

The chain employs TRBV3-1 and TRBJ2-3; D not resolved. V was cut by 4 bases and J by 2 bases, with 10 bases left in between. The CDR3 loop spans 14 amino acids. The germline V gene has CDR1 LGHDT and CDR2 YNNKEL (reference sequence). The CDR3 region has the DNA TGTGCCAGCAGCCCCGTGACGAACACAGATACGCAGTATTTT. Protein product: CASSPVTNTDTQYF.

This clonotype has just a few counts. V and J are TRBV9 and TRBJ2-7, with a possible D match to TRBD1 (7 bases). The germline gives CDR1 SGDLS, CDR2 YYNGEE. This CDR3 spans 15 amino acids. Trimming left V 4 bases short and J 6 bases short, with 20 bases between. CDR3 region: CASSPRGASLREQYF. DNA of the CDR3: TGTGCCAGCAGCCCCAGGGGGGCCTCTCTACGCGAGCAGTACTTC.

This clonotype turned up a few times. The chain couples TRBV29-1 to TRBJ2-3; either TRBD1 or TRBD2 may supply D (6 bases each). The V gene's germline CDR1 is SQVTM and CDR2 ANQGSEA. V was clipped by 6 bases and J by 8 bases, with 18 bases between them. The CDR3 is 13 amino acids. The CDR3 sequence is CSVAVRGRVTQYF. CDR3 sequence (DNA): TGCAGCGTGGCCGTCCGGGGGCGGGTTACGCAGTATTTT.